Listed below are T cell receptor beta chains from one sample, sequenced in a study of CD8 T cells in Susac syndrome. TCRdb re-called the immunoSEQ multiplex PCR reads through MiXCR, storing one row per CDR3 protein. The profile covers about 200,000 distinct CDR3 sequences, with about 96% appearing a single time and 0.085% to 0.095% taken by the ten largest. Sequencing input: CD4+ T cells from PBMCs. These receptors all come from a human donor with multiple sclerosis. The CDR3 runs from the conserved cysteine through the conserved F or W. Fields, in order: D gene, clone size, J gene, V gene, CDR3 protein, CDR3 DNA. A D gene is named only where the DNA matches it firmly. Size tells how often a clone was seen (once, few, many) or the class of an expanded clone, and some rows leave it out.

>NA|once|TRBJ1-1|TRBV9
CASSPRGGEGTEAFF
TGTGCCAGCAGCCCCCGTGGAGGGGAAGGCACTGAAGCTTTCTTT
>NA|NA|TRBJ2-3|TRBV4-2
CASSQTGTGTDTQYF
TGTGCCAGCAGCCAAACCGGGACTGGCACAGATACGCAGTATTTT
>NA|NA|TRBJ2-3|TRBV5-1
CASSLGATTDTQYF
TGCGCCAGCAGCTTGGGTGCCACCACAGATACGCAGTATTTT
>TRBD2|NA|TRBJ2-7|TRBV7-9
CASSSPAGHSYEQYF
TGTGCCAGCAGCTCCCCAGCGGGGCACTCCTACGAGCAGTACTTC
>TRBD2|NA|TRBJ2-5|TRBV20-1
CSADGRLAQETQYF
TGCAGTGCCGACGGGAGACTAGCCCAAGAGACCCAGTACTTC
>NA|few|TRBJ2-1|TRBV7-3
CASSLGLREQFF
TGTGCCAGCAGCCTCGGGCTTCGGGAGCAGTTCTTC
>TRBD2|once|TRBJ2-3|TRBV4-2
CASSRLTGTSGGSDTQYF
TGTGCCAGCAGCCGTTTAACCGGGACTAGCGGGGGATCAGATACGCAGTATTTT
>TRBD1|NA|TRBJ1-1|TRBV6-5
CASSYSIGTGLTEAFF
TGTGCCAGCAGTTACTCAATTGGGACAGGGCTGACTGAAGCTTTCTTT
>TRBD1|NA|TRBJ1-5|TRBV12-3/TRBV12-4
CASSRQGSQQPQHF
TGTGCCAGCAGTCGACAGGGCTCTCAGCAGCCCCAGCATTTT
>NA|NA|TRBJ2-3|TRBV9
CASSVVGQTGDTQYF
TGTGCCAGCAGCGTAGTGGGCCAAACCGGGGATACGCAGTATTTT
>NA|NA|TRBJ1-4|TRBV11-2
CASSQDRATNEKLFF
TGTGCCTCTTCACAGGATCGTGCAACTAATGAAAAACTGTTTTTT
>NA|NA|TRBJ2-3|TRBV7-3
CASSVETEDTQYF
TGTGCCAGCAGCGTGGAGACAGAAGATACGCAGTATTTT
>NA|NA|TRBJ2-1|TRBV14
CASSRSTVGEQFF
TGTGCCAGCAGCCGTTCGACGGTTGGGGAGCAGTTCTTC
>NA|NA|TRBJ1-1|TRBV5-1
CASSFGGAAEAFF
TGCGCCAGCAGCTTCGGGGGGGCCGCTGAAGCTTTCTTT
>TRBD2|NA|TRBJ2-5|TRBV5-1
CASSDGLAGVREETQYF
TGCGCCAGCAGCGATGGACTAGCGGGAGTAAGAGAAGAGACCCAGTACTTC
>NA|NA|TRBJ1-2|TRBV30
CAWSLGYGYTF
TGTGCCTGGAGTTTGGGCTATGGCTACACCTTC
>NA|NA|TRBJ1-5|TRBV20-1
CSAWEGSNQPQHF
TGCAGTGCTTGGGAGGGTAGCAATCAGCCCCAGCATTTT
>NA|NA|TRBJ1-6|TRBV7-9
CASSNQGNSPLHF
TGTGCCAGCAGCAACCAAGGGAATTCACCCCTCCACTTT
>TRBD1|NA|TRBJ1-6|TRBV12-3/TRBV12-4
CASSRQGRGKSPLHF
TGTGCCAGCAGTCGACAGGGGAGAGGAAAGTCACCCCTCCACTTT
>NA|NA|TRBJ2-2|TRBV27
CASSSSYRRFTGELFF
TGTGCCAGCAGTTCGTCTTATCGAAGGTTCACCGGGGAGCTGTTTTTT
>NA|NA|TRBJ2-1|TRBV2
CASSEGTLQFF
TGTGCCAGCAGTGAAGGGACTTTGCAGTTCTTC
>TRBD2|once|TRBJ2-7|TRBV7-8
CASSHSGRQVYEQYF
TGTGCCAGCAGTCATAGCGGGCGTCAGGTCTACGAGCAGTACTTC
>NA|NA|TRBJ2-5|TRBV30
CAWTSRFGPQYF
TGTGCCTGGACGTCGCGGTTTGGGCCCCAGTACTTC
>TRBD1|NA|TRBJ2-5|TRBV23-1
CASGQTGGEEETQYF
TGCGCCAGCGGACAGACAGGGGGAGAAGAAGAGACCCAGTACTTC
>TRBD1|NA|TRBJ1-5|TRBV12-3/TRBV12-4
CASSSQGAQQPQHF
TGTGCCAGCAGTTCGCAGGGGGCTCAACAGCCCCAGCATTTT
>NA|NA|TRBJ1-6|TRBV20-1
CSARVRGDSPLHF
TGCAGTGCTAGAGTTAGGGGCGATTCACCCCTCCACTTT